Below, 13 T cell receptor beta chains from the same sample are listed, as sequenced in a study of blood T cell repertoires in COVID-19. Sequenced by immunoSEQ multiplex PCR; TCRdb stores in-frame clones only, minus some. The top ten hold approximately 11% of the sample, which has 150,000 to 200,000 clones, roughly 88% seen once. Sequenced: peripheral blood. The receptors here all came from a human donor with active or convalescent COVID-19. The donor label of this sample is uncertain.

This clone showed up just once. The V call is TRBV11-3, the J call TRBJ2-5; TRBD2 aligns across 9 bases. Looked up from germline, CDR1 is SGHNT and CDR2 is YENEEA. J gave up 5 bases and V 5 bases, and 9 bases lay outside the gene matches. The CDR3 length is 15 residues. The CDR3 region is CASSPGAGGMETQYF. The CDR3 bases are TGTGCCAGCAGCCCCGGGGCGGGGGGGATGGAGACCCAGTACTTC. Complete variable domain (other parts from reference TRBV11-3 and TRBJ2-5): EAGVVQSPRYKIIEKKQPVAFWCNPISGHNTLYWYLQNLGQGPELLIRYENEEAVDDSQLPKDRFSAERLKGVDSTLKIQPAELGDSAVYLCASSPGAGGMETQYFGPGTRLLVL.

The chain is built from TRBV27 and TRBJ1-2; possibly TRBD1 for D (6 bases). Germline assignment: CDR1 MNHEY and CDR2 SMNVEV (reference sequence). Trimming pared 6 bases from V and 2 bases from J, leaving 13 bases between. The CDR3 sequence is 14 residues long. The CDR3 region is CASRWGQGNYGYTF. The CDR3, as DNA: TGTGCCAGCAGATGGGGGCAGGGAAACTATGGCTACACCTTC.

In DNA form, the CDR3 reads TGTGCCAGCAGCTTAGCGTTGGGGCCCGGGGAGCTGTTTTTT. Residues: CASSLALGPGELFF. This sequence joins TRBV7-2 and TRBJ2-2; maybe TRBD1 (5 bases). This CDR3 comprises 14 residues. V was clipped by 0 bases and J by 6 bases, with 8 bases between them. CDR1 SGHTA and CDR2 FQGNSA come from the germline V gene.

V gene TRBV3-1 (or the pseudogene TRBV3-2) combines with J gene TRBJ1-5; 9 positions match TRBD1. The trim removed 6 bases at V and 2 bases at J, leaving 2 bases unmatched. CDR3 length equals 14 residues. Per the germline V gene, CDR1 is LGHDT and CDR2 is YNNKEL (reference sequence). CDR3 bases: TGTGCCAGCAGTCGGACAGGGGGCAATCAGCCCCAGCATTTT. It translates to CASSRTGGNQPQHF.

CDR3 protein: CASKGREGNQPQHF. Here the CDR3 DNA reads TGTGCCAGCAAAGGGAGGGAGGGCAATCAGCCCCAGCATTTT. This chain joins TRBV2 and TRBJ1-5; D remains unclear. This CDR3 region has 14 residues. V shed 7 bases and J shed 2 bases, with 12 bases lying between them. Per the germline V gene, CDR1 is SNHLY and CDR2 is FYNNEI.

This rearrangement joins TRBV7-9 to TRBJ2-7; a weak D match, TRBD1 (6 bases). Trimming removed 2 bases at V and 6 bases at J, with 8 bases between. Germline-derived CDR1 and CDR2 are SEHNR and FQNEAQ (reference sequence). The CDR3 loop spans 12 amino acids. CDR3 sequence reads: CASSLIGGEQYF. For the CDR3, the DNA is TGTGCCAGCAGCTTAATAGGGGGCGAGCAGTACTTC.

The rearrangement links TRBV2 to TRBJ2-2; 9 bases fit TRBD2. Per the germline V gene, CDR1 is SNHLY and CDR2 is FYNNEI. The CDR3 sequence is 17 residues long. V was clipped by 3 bases and J by 7 bases; unmatched bases: 12. For the CDR3, the DNA is TGTGCCAGCAGTGAGCTACCTGGAGCGGGAGGCTTCGGGGAGCTGTTTTTT. Its translation is CASSELPGAGGFGELFF. Based on the CDR3 plus reference TRBV2 and TRBJ2-2, the full variable domain is EPEVTQTPSHQVTQMGQEVILRCVPISNHLYFYWYRQILGQKVEFLVSFYNNEISEKSEIFDDQFSVERPDGSNFTLKIRSTKLEDSAMYFCASSELPGAGGFGELFFGEGSRLTVL.

Worth noting for this clone: The same CDR3 can be traced to other DNA sequences in this sample. The chain combines TRBV18 with TRBJ1-2, with TRBD1 matching over 8 bases. CDR1 is KGHSH, CDR2 LQKENI, per germline. CDR3 length equals 13 residues. Germline trimming cut 3 bases from V and 5 bases from J; bases unmatched to any gene: 2. For the CDR3, the DNA is TGTGCCAGCTCACCTGACAGGGGTTATGGCTACACCTTC. Translated, it gives CASSPDRGYGYTF.

This sequence joins TRBV2 and TRBJ2-1; TRBD1 matches at 7 bases. Germline lookup yields CDR1 SNHLY and CDR2 FYNNEI. The CDR3 is made up of 13 amino acids. V gave up 6 bases and J gave up 3 bases; unmatched junction bases: 2. The CDR3 DNA reads TGTGCCAGCAGCGACAGGGTCTACAATGAGCAGTTCTTC. It codes for CASSDRVYNEQFF.

The gene calls are TRBV2 and TRBJ2-7, with D unclear. Trimming took off 6 bases at V and 0 bases at J, with 9 bases between the two ends. The CDR3 is made up of 13 amino acids. CDR1 and CDR2 from the germline V gene are SNHLY and FYNNEI. In nucleotides, the CDR3 is TGTGCCAGCAGCCAAATTCCCTCCTACGAGCAGTACTTC. Its translation is CASSQIPSYEQYF.

The rearrangement uses TRBV5-4 and TRBJ1-1; the match to TRBD1 covers 8 bases. From germline, CDR1 is SGHNT and CDR2 YYREEE (reference sequence). Trimming took 4 bases from V and 0 from J; bases not matched to a gene: 8. The CDR3 spans 16 residues. The CDR3 protein is CASSRTGRAVNTEAFF. The CDR3, as DNA: TGTGCCAGCAGCCGGACAGGGAGGGCGGTGAACACTGAAGCTTTCTTT.

This chain uses TRBV7-9 with TRBJ2-3; D not resolved. Trimming pared 2 bases from V and 5 bases from J, leaving 5 bases between. This CDR3 comprises 12 residues. Germline lookup yields CDR1 SEHNR and CDR2 FQNEAQ (reference sequence). As DNA, the CDR3 is TGTGCCAGCAGCTTATCTCGAGATACGCAGTATTTT. This gives the protein CASSLSRDTQYF.

The chain has TRBV24-1 and TRBJ2-5; D ambiguous. Germline CDR1 reads KGHDR; CDR2 reads SFDVKD. V dropped 3 bases and J dropped 5 bases, with 12 bases sitting between them. This CDR3 has 14 amino acids. The CDR3 DNA reads as TGTGCCACCAGTGATCGCCCAGGATGGGAGACCCAGTACTTC. It specifies CATSDRPGWETQYF.